These 15 T cell receptor beta chains were all obtained from the same sample, sequenced in a study of T-cell memory formation after mild COVID-19. TCRdb ran MiXCR on the 5' RACE reads and lists one entry per CDR3 protein. Of 400,000 to 500,000 distinct CDR3 sequences in the sample, 20% were seen once. Sequencing was performed on PBMCs or a T cell subset sorted from them (not recorded which). These TCRs come from an adult woman who had mild COVID-19 (a few samples of this study predate the infection). Cell type and time point are not known.

The J gene is TRBJ2-5, the V gene TRBV5-1; 8 nucleotides align to TRBD2. V trimming: 0 bases; J trimming: 4 bases; junction bases outside the gene matches: 8. CDR3 length: 16 residues. Germline-derived CDR1 and CDR2 are SGHRS and YFSETQ. This CDR3 reads CASSLAGGRIGETQYF. For the CDR3, the DNA is TGCGCCAGCAGCTTGGCTGGCGGGAGGATTGGAGAGACCCAGTACTTC.

The CDR3 DNA reads as TGTGCCAGCAGCGCCACGACTAGCGGGAGCTCCTACGAGCAGTACTTC. Protein product: CASSATTSGSSYEQYF. The chain joins TRBV11-3 to TRBJ2-7; 12 bases map to TRBD2. Germline V lookup: CDR1 SGHNT, CDR2 YENEEA. With 5 bases clipped from V and 0 bases from J, the junction kept 5 bases outside the gene matches. CDR3 size: 16 residues.

The chain combines TRBV7-9 with TRBJ2-7; 7 bases align to TRBD1. J gave up 2 bases and V 5 bases, and 6 bases lay outside the gene matches. Germline loops: CDR1 SEHNR, CDR2 FQNEAQ (reference sequence). The CDR3 totals 14 residues. CDR3 DNA: TGTGCCAGCAGCACCCTGACAGGGACCTACGAGCAGTACTTC. This encodes CASSTLTGTYEQYF.

V is TRBV19 and J is TRBJ1-6; 9 nucleotides agree with TRBD1. The germline CDR1 and CDR2 sequences are LNHDA and SQIVND (reference sequence). With V trimmed by 5 bases and J by 7 bases, 9 bases remained unmatched. CDR3 length: 16 residues. The CDR3 region has the DNA TGTGCCAGTAGTGCTCGGACAGGGGTCGGGAATTCACCCCTCCACTTT. This sequence encodes CASSARTGVGNSPLHF. The whole variable domain, remainder taken from reference TRBV19 and TRBJ1-6, is DGGITQSPKYLFRKEGQNVTLSCEQNLNHDAMYWYRQDPGQGLRLIYYSQIVNDFQKGDIAEGYSVSREKKESFPLTVTSAQKNPTAFYLCASSARTGVGNSPLHFGNGTRLTVT.

The chain employs TRBV7-9 and TRBJ2-7, with D unclear. The CDR3 has 15 residues. V lost 3 bases and J lost 2, with 14 bases in between. CDR1 is SEHNR, CDR2 FQNEAQ, per germline (reference sequence). The CDR3 nucleotides are TGTGCCAGCAGCTTCAACAGAAGACCCACCTACGAGCAGTACTTC. This gives the protein CASSFNRRPTYEQYF.

This clonotype appeared a few times. The rearrangement joins TRBV3-1 to TRBJ2-3; D is perhaps TRBD1 (6 bases). The CDR3 runs 14 residues. Germline V gene lookup returns CDR1 LGHDT and CDR2 YNNKEL (reference sequence). V gave up 4 bases and J gave up 2 bases, with 10 bases separating them. CDR3 protein: CASSPGTNTDTQYF. The CDR3 nucleotides are TGTGCCAGCAGCCCCGGGACAAACACAGATACGCAGTATTTT.

This clonotype was detected only a few times. This sequence joins TRBV5-6 and TRBJ2-3; D might be TRBD2 (7 bases). V was pared by 4 bases and J by 13 bases, with 13 bases between. The CDR3 totals 11 residues. Looked up from germline, CDR1 is SGHDT and CDR2 is YYEEEE. The CDR3 bases are TGTGCCAGCAGCCCCGGGGGGCAGGAGTATTTT. This translates into CASSPGGQEYF.

This chain joins TRBV5-1 and TRBJ1-1; a possible D gene is TRBD1 (6 bases). Germline CDR1 SGHRS, CDR2 YFSETQ. The length of the CDR3 is 14 residues. V was trimmed by 1 base and J by 6 bases, leaving 13 bases between them. The CDR3 nucleotides are TGCGCCAGCAGCTTGTACAGGGATGGCGCTGAAGCTTTCTTT. Its protein product is CASSLYRDGAEAFF. Based on the CDR3 plus reference TRBV5-1 and TRBJ1-1, the full variable domain is KAGVTQTPRYLIKTRGQQVTLSCSPISGHRSVSWYQQTPGQGLQFLFEYFSETQRNKGNFPGRFSGRQFSNSRSEMNVSTLELGDSALYLCASSLYRDGAEAFFGQGTRLTVV.

This chain connects TRBV4-2 to TRBJ1-5, with TRBD1 identical over 9 bases. In germline, CDR1 is LGHNA, CDR2 YNFKEQ. After removal of 1 base from V and 6 bases from J, the junction contained 7 bases not matched to a gene. The CDR3 covers 16 residues. CDR3 protein: CASSQGTGVFRQPQHF. The CDR3 coding sequence is TGTGCCAGCAGCCAAGGGACAGGGGTGTTTCGTCAGCCCCAGCATTTT.

The rearrangement links TRBV27 to TRBJ2-5; TRBD1 is a possible D gene (6 bases). V was pared by 8 bases and J by 2 bases, with 24 bases between. The germline CDR1 and CDR2 sequences are MNHEY and SMNVEV (reference sequence). This CDR3 contains 17 residues. CDR3 residues: CASRLINRVLLQETQYF. As DNA, the CDR3 is TGTGCCAGCCGCCTAATTAACAGGGTACTTCTTCAAGAGACCCAGTACTTC.

The chain carries TRBV6-2 or TRBV6-3 and TRBJ2-1, with 16 bases lining up with TRBD2. J lost 8 bases, V lost 6 bases, and 10 bases had no gene match. Germline loops: CDR1 MNHEY, CDR2 SVGEGT. CDR3 length: 17 amino acids. As DNA, the CDR3 is TGTGCCAGCAGCCGGACCGGGACTAGCGGGAGGGTCCATGAGCAGTTCTTC. Amino acid sequence: CASSRTGTSGRVHEQFF.

V usage is TRBV29-1 and J usage is TRBJ2-1, with D unresolved. V lost 5 bases and J 10 bases, leaving 15 bases between the germline ends. There are 12 residues in the CDR3. The germline CDR1 and CDR2 sequences are SQVTM and ANQGSEA. This CDR3 reads CSVPALAREQFF. As DNA, the CDR3 is TGCAGCGTTCCCGCCCTCGCTCGAGAGCAGTTCTTC.

The chain employs TRBV12-3 or TRBV12-4 and TRBJ2-2; 9 bases agree with TRBD1. This CDR3 contains 15 residues. J was trimmed by 1 base and V by 6 bases; bases with no gene match: 3. CDR3 residues: CASRGQGMNTGELFF. CDR3 in DNA: TGTGCCAGCAGGGGACAGGGTATGAACACCGGGGAGCTGTTTTTT.

This clonotype was observed a few times. The rearrangement joins TRBV5-1 to TRBJ2-1; 8 bases fit TRBD2. This CDR3 has 16 residues. Germline V gene sequence: CDR1 SGHRS, CDR2 YFSETQ. J was trimmed by 3 bases and V by 2 bases; bases with no gene match: 7. The CDR3 DNA reads as TGCGCCAGCAGCTTCACCCTAGCGGGTTACTACAATGAGCAGTTCTTC. Translation gives CASSFTLAGYYNEQFF.

V gene TRBV6-2 or TRBV6-3 combines with J gene TRBJ2-5, with TRBD2 matching 13 bases. V lost 6 bases and J lost 5; bases outside the gene matches: 6. The CDR3 runs 15 residues. Germline V gene data show CDR1 as MNHEY and CDR2 as SVGEGT. The DNA of the CDR3 is TGTGCCAGCAGCCAACTAGCGGGGGGGCGGGAGACCCAGTACTTC. Its translation: CASSQLAGGRETQYF.